Listed below are T cell receptor beta chains from one sample, sequenced in a study of T cell repertoires in cytomegalovirus infection. MiXCR was run by TCRdb on the reads, yielding one entry per CDR3 protein. The table lists around 450,000 distinct CDR3 sequences, roughly 31% of them singletons. Input material: PBMCs. The receptors here all came from a human donor in good health (CMV status not recorded). Some clones in this sample may be carry-over from other donors' samples. Both conserved end residues are part of each CDR3. Each record gives: CDR3 DNA, CDR3 protein, V gene, clone size, D gene, J gene. D genes are given only for firm matches. Only part of the rows carry a size: once, few, many, or a class if the clone is expanded.

DNA: TGTGCCAGCAGAAGAGAGGGGAAGACTAACTATGGCTACACCTTC
CDR3: CASRREGKTNYGYTF
V: TRBV12-3/TRBV12-4
size: many
D: .
J: TRBJ1-2

DNA: TGTGCCAGCAGCTCGGGGGCCAGCGAGGGGTGGGATACGCAGTATTTT
CDR3: CASSSGASEGWDTQYF
V: TRBV5-6
size: .
D: .
J: TRBJ2-3

DNA: TGTGCCAGCAGCTTAGCCCGGGACAGGGCTGAAAAACTGTTTTTT
CDR3: CASSLARDRAEKLFF
V: TRBV7-2
size: many
D: TRBD1
J: TRBJ1-4

DNA: TGTGCCAGCACCACGAATGCAAGAGATACGCAGTATTTT
CDR3: CASTTNARDTQYF
V: TRBV2
size: .
D: .
J: TRBJ2-3

DNA: TGTGCCAGCAGCCGGGGACAGGAGGGAACTGAAGCTTTCTTT
CDR3: CASSRGQEGTEAFF
V: TRBV7-6
size: .
D: TRBD1
J: TRBJ1-1

DNA: TGTGCCAGCAGTTCTAGGGGGACCGAGCAGTACTTC
CDR3: CASSSRGTEQYF
V: TRBV28
size: once
D: .
J: TRBJ2-7

DNA: TGTGCCAGCAGTTACCCGGGACAGATCTATGGCTACACCTTC
CDR3: CASSYPGQIYGYTF
V: TRBV28
size: .
D: TRBD1
J: TRBJ1-2

DNA: TGTGCCAGCAGCTTGGTTTGGGCAGGGGATCTTAACTATGGCTACACCTTC
CDR3: CASSLVWAGDLNYGYTF
V: TRBV5-5
size: .
D: .
J: TRBJ1-2

DNA: TGTGCCAGCAGCTTAGGAGGGGAAGCGGAGACCCAGTACTTC
CDR3: CASSLGGEAETQYF
V: TRBV7-2
size: many
D: .
J: TRBJ2-5

DNA: TGTGCCATCAGCCCCAGGGGGGCCGAAGATACGCAGTATTTT
CDR3: CAISPRGAEDTQYF
V: TRBV10-3
size: few
D: .
J: TRBJ2-3

DNA: TGTGCCATCAGTGAGGGACAGGGCAATCAGCCCCAGCATTTT
CDR3: CAISEGQGNQPQHF
V: TRBV10-3
size: .
D: TRBD1
J: TRBJ1-5

DNA: TGTGCCAGCCGGAGACTACAGGGGTCCTACGAGCAGTACTTC
CDR3: CASRRLQGSYEQYF
V: TRBV6-5
size: few
D: TRBD1
J: TRBJ2-7

DNA: TGTGCCAGAAGTACAGGGACAGGGTCCGCTTGGGTCCACGAGCAGTACTTC
CDR3: CARSTGTGSAWVHEQYF
V: TRBV7-8
size: .
D: TRBD1
J: TRBJ2-7

DNA: TGTGCCAGCAGCTTTGACAGGGCTAGCTCCTACGAGCAGTACTTC
CDR3: CASSFDRASSYEQYF
V: TRBV7-9
size: many
D: TRBD1
J: TRBJ2-7

DNA: TGCGCCAGCAGCCAGTCACTAGCTAGTGAGCAGTTCTTC
CDR3: CASSQSLASEQFF
V: TRBV4-1
size: few
D: .
J: TRBJ2-1

DNA: TGTGCCAGCAGCACTAGGACCCTCACAGATACGCAGTATTTT
CDR3: CASSTRTLTDTQYF
V: TRBV7-9
size: few
D: .
J: TRBJ2-3

DNA: TGTGCCAGCAGTTTATCTGGGGTGCAGCCCCAGCATTTT
CDR3: CASSLSGVQPQHF
V: TRBV12-3/TRBV12-4
size: few
D: .
J: TRBJ1-5

DNA: TGTGCCAGCAGCCCGACCATGGAAGGACAGGGAGTCTATGGCTACACCTTC
CDR3: CASSPTMEGQGVYGYTF
V: TRBV7-6
size: few
D: TRBD1
J: TRBJ1-2

DNA: TGTGCCAGCAGCCAAGGGGGAGAAGATACGCAGTATTTT
CDR3: CASSQGGEDTQYF
V: TRBV28
size: few
D: .
J: TRBJ2-3

DNA: TGCAGTGCTAGGCCCAGGGCTTACAATTCACCCCTCCACTTT
CDR3: CSARPRAYNSPLHF
V: TRBV20-1
size: .
D: .
J: TRBJ1-6

DNA: TGTGCCAGCACCCTCCATGGAGGGCTTGGAGAGACCCAGTACTTC
CDR3: CASTLHGGLGETQYF
V: TRBV7-2
size: few
D: .
J: TRBJ2-5

DNA: TGTGCCAGCCGCCAGGGGGTAAATGAGCAGTTCTTC
CDR3: CASRQGVNEQFF
V: TRBV19
size: .
D: TRBD1
J: TRBJ2-1

DNA: TGCAGTGCTGCACGGGGGACCCAAGAGACCCAGTACTTC
CDR3: CSAARGTQETQYF
V: TRBV20-1
size: .
D: .
J: TRBJ2-5

DNA: TGTGCCAGTAGTATGGCGGGGGGGCCGAACACTGAAGCTTTCTTT
CDR3: CASSMAGGPNTEAFF
V: TRBV19
size: .
D: .
J: TRBJ1-1

DNA: TGTGCCAGCAGGGGACAGGGACCATCGAACACCGGGGAGCTGTTTTTT
CDR3: CASRGQGPSNTGELFF
V: TRBV2
size: .
D: TRBD1
J: TRBJ2-2